These 31 T cell receptor beta chains were sequenced from one sample in a study of blood T cell repertoires in COVID-19. Sequenced by immunoSEQ multiplex PCR; TCRdb stores in-frame clones only, minus some. The sample shows 250,000 to 350,000 clones, about 80% of them seen only once. The sequencing sample was made of peripheral blood. The receptors stem from a person in their 70s with COVID-19, enrolled during active disease.

The chain couples TRBV7-2 to TRBJ2-1, with 10 bases identical to TRBD2. Unmatched junction bases numbered 5, after V lost 0 bases and J lost 6 bases. The V gene's germline CDR1 is SGHTA and CDR2 FQGNSA. The CDR3 consists of 16 residues. CDR3 region: CASSLAGTSGANEQFF. The CDR3 DNA reads TGTGCCAGCAGCTTAGCGGGTACTAGCGGGGCCAATGAGCAGTTCTTC.

This rearrangement joins TRBV5-4 to TRBJ2-7, with a possible D match to TRBD1 (5 bases). Germline V gene lookup returns CDR1 SGHNT and CDR2 YYREEE (reference sequence). CDR3 length: 12 amino acids. The germline V and J ends were trimmed by 0 bases and 6 bases, with 7 bases remaining between them. DNA of the CDR3: TGTGCCAGCAGCTTGGAGGGGTTCGAGCAGTACTTC. Protein sequence: CASSLEGFEQYF.

This chain connects TRBV20-1 to TRBJ2-1; D not certain. Germline values: CDR1 DFQATT, CDR2 SNEGSKA (reference sequence). The length of the CDR3 is 11 residues. V lost 4 bases and J lost 7, with 8 bases in between. The CDR3 DNA is TGCAGTGCTATTGCAGTTAATGAGCAGTTCTTC. Residues: CSAIAVNEQFF.

The chain uses TRBV6-6 and TRBJ2-1; TRBD2 agrees at 7 bases. Germline CDR1 reads MNHNY; CDR2 reads SVGAGI (reference sequence). The CDR3 length is 13 residues. V shed 8 bases and J 6 bases; nucleotides not matched to a gene: 7. The CDR3 DNA follows: TGTGCCAGCTGCGGGAGTAATATCAATGAGCAGTTCTTC. Its translation: CASCGSNINEQFF.

Comment on this clone: Other nucleotide sequences in the sample specify the same CDR3. V usage is TRBV5-1 and J usage is TRBJ1-3; D call uncertain. The germline V gene has CDR1 SGHRS and CDR2 YFSETQ. Deletions cut 0 bases from V and 0 bases from J, with 7 bases between. This CDR3 spans 15 amino acids. The CDR3: CASSLAGISGNTIYF. In DNA form, the CDR3 reads TGCGCCAGCAGCTTGGCGGGGATCTCTGGAAACACCATATATTTT.

The J gene is TRBJ2-7, the V gene TRBV27, with 9 bases that match TRBD1. The CDR3 length is 15 residues. Trimming cost V 5 bases and J 2 bases; bases outside gene matches: 7. Germline V gene data show CDR1 as MNHEY and CDR2 as SMNVEV (reference sequence). CDR3 DNA sequence: TGTGCCAGCAGTATACAGGGGGCGTGGGCCTACGAGCAGTACTTC. Its translation is CASSIQGAWAYEQYF.

The J gene is TRBJ2-4, the V gene TRBV4-3; 12 bases are a match to TRBD2. CDR1 LGHNA and CDR2 YSLEER come from the germline V gene. Trimming at V came to 0 bases and at J to 8 bases, leaving 8 bases not matched to a gene. CDR3 size: 17 residues. CDR3 nucleotide sequence: TGCGCCAGCAGCCAAGAACTTAGACTAGCGGGAGCCGACATTCAGTACTTC. This sequence encodes CASSQELRLAGADIQYF.

The rearrangement uses TRBV3-1 (or the pseudogene TRBV3-2) and TRBJ2-1; TRBD2 aligns across 14 bases. Germline trimming cut 1 base from V and 7 bases from J; bases unmatched to any gene: 9. The CDR3 is made up of 18 amino acids. The germline V gene encodes CDR1 LGHDT and CDR2 YNNKEL (reference sequence). For the CDR3, the DNA is TGTGCCAGCAGCCAAGGACTAGCGGGGGGGCCTTATTATAATGAGCAGTTCTTC. Residues: CASSQGLAGGPYYNEQFF.

This clone appeared a single time. V gene TRBV27 combines with J gene TRBJ2-7, with 7 bases matching TRBD1. V was clipped by 4 bases and J by 6 bases; unmatched bases: 6. There are 13 residues in the CDR3. The germline gives CDR1 MNHEY, CDR2 SMNVEV (reference sequence). In nucleotides, the CDR3 is TGTGCCAGCAGTTCAGGGGGTATTCGCGAGCAGTACTTC. It translates to CASSSGGIREQYF.

This chain connects TRBV14 to TRBJ1-3; D ambiguous. The CDR3 covers 16 residues. Germline-derived CDR1 and CDR2 are SGHDN and FVKESK. V was clipped by 4 bases and J by 3 bases, with 16 bases between them. The CDR3 sequence: CASSLRGGWFGNTIYF. The CDR3 DNA sequence: TGTGCCAGCAGCCTCCGTGGAGGGTGGTTTGGAAACACCATATATTTT.

The rearrangement uses TRBV10-3 and TRBJ2-2; 9 positions agree with TRBD2. The junction had 5 bases not matched to a gene; V was cut back by 10 bases and J by 5 bases. Looked up from germline, CDR1 is ENHRY and CDR2 is SYGVKD. This CDR3 contains 13 residues. The CDR3 DNA reads TGTGCCACCAAAGCGGGGGGAACCGGGGAGCTGTTTTTT. Translation: CATKAGGTGELFF.

V is TRBV18 and J is TRBJ1-2; no definite D call. Trimming removed 5 bases from V and 2 bases from J, with 24 bases in between. Germline CDR1 and CDR2: KGHSH and LQKENI. This CDR3 is 18 amino acids long. The CDR3 sequence: CASSTLIEDMVINYGYTF. The CDR3 nucleotides are TGTGCCAGCTCAACCCTAATCGAAGACATGGTTATCAACTATGGCTACACCTTC.

V is TRBV24-1 and J is TRBJ2-3; TRBD2 agrees at 11 bases. Trimming at V came to 5 bases and at J to 1 base, leaving 7 bases not matched to a gene. From germline, CDR1 is KGHDR and CDR2 SFDVKD. The CDR3 length is 17 residues. The CDR3 DNA follows: TGTGCCACCAGTGGCGGGACTAGCGGTACACGCACAGATACGCAGTATTTT. It translates to CATSGGTSGTRTDTQYF.

The chain employs TRBV5-1 and TRBJ1-2; 10 nucleotides line up with TRBD1. This CDR3 contains 14 residues. Germline V gene sequence: CDR1 SGHRS, CDR2 YFSETQ. The J segment lost 7 bases and the V segment lost 4 bases, leaving 7 bases of the junction unmatched. The CDR3: CASSPGQGGTGYTF. CDR3 bases: TGCGCCAGCAGCCCAGGACAGGGGGGGACTGGCTACACCTTC.

This clone was found once. The V gene is TRBV6-1, the J gene TRBJ2-1, with 9 bases that match TRBD1. With V trimmed by 7 bases and J by 3 bases, 7 bases remained unmatched. CDR1 is MNHNS and CDR2 is SASEGT in the germline V gene. This CDR3 contains 15 residues. Here the CDR3 DNA reads TGTGCCAGCAAAGAGGACAGGGGTCTCTACAATGAGCAGTTCTTC. Translation gives CASKEDRGLYNEQFF.

This sequence joins TRBV7-6 and TRBJ2-2; TRBD2 agrees at 9 bases. CDR3 length equals 19 residues. V dropped 5 bases and J dropped 0; count of bases not matched to a gene: 13. Germline loops: CDR1 SGHVS, CDR2 FNYEAQ. Here the CDR3 reads CASSASPHIAGANTGELFF. CDR3 coding DNA: TGTGCCAGCAGCGCTTCCCCGCATATAGCGGGAGCGAACACCGGGGAGCTGTTTTTT. Using reference TRBV7-6 and TRBJ2-2 for the parts outside the CDR3, the full variable domain is GAGVSQSPRYKVTKRGQDVALRCDPISGHVSLYWYRQALGQGPEFLTYFNYEAQQDKSGLPNDRFSAERPEGSISTLTIQRTEQRDSAMYRCASSASPHIAGANTGELFFGEGSRLTVL.

The chain uses TRBV5-1 and TRBJ2-3; D is possibly TRBD1 (6 bases). CDR1 and CDR2 (germline): SGHRS, YFSETQ. The CDR3 is 16 residues long. Trimming pared 3 bases from V and 0 bases from J, leaving 14 bases between. Here the CDR3 reads CASSSQGTHSTDTQYF. In nucleotides, the CDR3 is TGCGCCAGCAGCTCACAGGGTACTCATAGCACAGATACGCAGTATTTT.

V and J are TRBV3-1 (or the pseudogene TRBV3-2) and TRBJ2-7, with TRBD2 as a possible D gene (5 bases). Trimming shortened V by 0 bases and J by 6 bases, and 12 bases separated the two germline ends. The CDR3 is 14 residues long. From germline, CDR1 is LGHDT and CDR2 YNNKEL (reference sequence). The CDR3 nucleotides read TGTGCCAGCAGCCAAGATCCCTACCGGGGCGAGCAGTACTTC. Encoded protein: CASSQDPYRGEQYF.

The CDR3 protein is CSVRGVDEKLFF. CDR3 DNA: TGCAGCGTCAGGGGAGTCGATGAAAAACTGTTTTTT. The V gene is TRBV29-1, the J gene TRBJ1-4, with D possibly matching TRBD1 (6 bases). V was trimmed by 6 bases and J by 6 bases, leaving 11 bases between them. CDR3 length equals 12 residues. Germline assignment: CDR1 SQVTM and CDR2 ANQGSEA.

The chain joins TRBV7-8 to TRBJ2-1; the D is unclear. CDR1 SGHVS and CDR2 FQNEAQ come from the germline V gene. Deletions cut 1 base from V and 5 bases from J, with 6 bases between. This CDR3 contains 13 residues. The CDR3 DNA reads TGTGCCAGCAGCTTAGGGCTGAACAATGAGCAGTTCTTC. This encodes CASSLGLNNEQFF.

The CDR3, as DNA: TGTGCCAGCAGTGGAGACACTAGCGGGAGGGCCTCCGAGCAGTACTTC. Its translation: CASSGDTSGRASEQYF. This chain joins TRBV6-2 or TRBV6-3 and TRBJ2-7; 13 bases agree with TRBD2. Unmatched junction bases numbered 10, after V lost 5 bases and J lost 6 bases. The CDR3 runs 16 residues. Germline CDR1 and CDR2: MNHEY and SVGEGT.

The CDR3 here is CASSTGQDTNQPQHF. In DNA form, the CDR3 reads TGTGCCAGCAGCACTGGACAGGATACCAATCAGCCCCAGCATTTT. The rearrangement uses TRBV9 and TRBJ1-5; 7 bases are shared with TRBD1. The V and J ends lost 4 bases and 3 bases, in that order; junction bases with no gene match: 7. The CDR3 totals 15 residues. The germline V gene has CDR1 SGDLS and CDR2 YYNGEE. The full variable domain, with the rest looked up from reference TRBV9 and TRBJ1-5, is DSGVTQTPKHLITATGQRVTLRCSPRSGDLSVYWYQQSLDQGLQFLIQYYNGEERAKGNILERFSAQQFPDLHSELNLSSLELGDSALYFCASSTGQDTNQPQHFGDGTRLSIL.

The chain links TRBV11-2 to TRBJ2-2; D might be TRBD1 (6 bases). Deletions cut 5 bases from V and 3 bases from J, with 13 bases between. Germline V CDR1 and CDR2: SGHAT, FQNNGV. This CDR3 is 15 amino acids long. Here the CDR3 reads CASSVKTGYTGELFF. As DNA, the CDR3 is TGTGCCAGCAGCGTGAAGACAGGCTACACCGGGGAGCTGTTTTTT.

The chain couples TRBV30 to TRBJ1-4, with 8 bases lining up with TRBD1. CDR3 size: 14 residues. With V trimmed by 0 bases and J by 8 bases, 5 bases remained unmatched. CDR1 and CDR2 (germline): GTSNPN, SVGIG (reference sequence). The CDR3 DNA reads TGTGCCTGGAGTGTACAGGGGGACGGGGAAAAACTGTTTTTT. Translation: CAWSVQGDGEKLFF.

The chain carries TRBV28 and TRBJ2-7; weak D call: TRBD2 (5 bases). The germline V gene has CDR1 MDHEN and CDR2 SYDVKM. V was clipped by 7 bases and J by 7 bases, with 14 bases between them. The CDR3 is made up of 12 amino acids. CDR3 DNA sequence: TGTGCCAGCACTCCCCGCCGGAGGGAGCAGTACTTC. Its protein is CASTPRRREQYF.

The chain uses TRBV3-1 (or the pseudogene TRBV3-2) and TRBJ2-3, with 9 nucleotides matching TRBD2. The CDR3 is made up of 17 amino acids. Per germline, CDR1 LGHDT and CDR2 YNNKEL (reference sequence). The V and J ends lost 4 bases and 0 bases, in that order; junction bases with no gene match: 8. This CDR3 is CASSPRGGEASTDTQYF. Written as DNA, the CDR3 is TGTGCCAGCAGCCCCCGCGGGGGGGAGGCTAGCACAGATACGCAGTATTTT.

J is TRBJ2-4 and V is TRBV3-1 (or the pseudogene TRBV3-2); 16 nucleotides match TRBD2. The CDR3 length is 24 residues. Germline CDR1 reads LGHDT; CDR2 reads YNNKEL (reference sequence). Trimming removed 4 bases from V and 0 bases from J; junction bases left unmatched: 21. The DNA for the CDR3 is TGTGCCAGCAGCCGATACACATGTGGGACTAGCGGGGGGGCTTTCCTGCGAGCCAAAAACATTCAGTACTTC. This codes for CASSRYTCGTSGGAFLRAKNIQYF.

The CDR3 coding sequence is TGTGCCAGCAGTGAAGTTAGAACCACCGGGGAGCTGTTTTTT. Translating it yields CASSEVRTTGELFF. The V and J genes are TRBV2 and TRBJ2-2; D is unresolved. The germline V and J ends were trimmed by 1 base and 4 bases, with 7 bases remaining between them. Germline assignment: CDR1 SNHLY and CDR2 FYNNEI. This CDR3 has 14 amino acids.

This chain joins TRBV11-2 and TRBJ1-2; maybe TRBD1 (6 bases). Trimming stripped 5 bases from V and 7 bases from J, with 11 bases between. This CDR3 is built from 12 residues. Germline V gene lookup returns CDR1 SGHAT and CDR2 FQNNGV. The DNA for the CDR3 is TGTGCCAGCAGCACCAACAGGGTTGGCTACACCTTC. The encoded protein is CASSTNRVGYTF.

The J gene is TRBJ2-1, the V gene TRBV2; TRBD1 aligns across 10 bases. V lost 4 bases to trimming and J lost 10 bases; unmatched junction nucleotides: 4. Germline-derived CDR1 and CDR2 are SNHLY and FYNNEI. The CDR3 is 13 residues long. The CDR3 nucleotides read TGTGCCAGCAGTGGTAGGACAGGGGGGGAGCAGTTCTTC. This translates into CASSGRTGGEQFF.

The chain uses TRBV30 and TRBJ2-1; TRBD1 might be the D (5 bases). CDR3 length: 16 residues. The germline gives CDR1 GTSNPN, CDR2 SVGIG (reference sequence). The V end lost 0 bases, the J end lost 5 bases, and 17 bases lay between the germline ends. The CDR3 spells CAWSVLGQGGHNEQFF. CDR3 DNA: TGTGCCTGGAGTGTACTGGGGCAGGGTGGCCACAATGAGCAGTTCTTC.